Described below is a single T cell receptor beta chain sequence and its context. This sample was included in a study of blood T cell repertoires in COVID-19. About the study: The samples span acute and convalescent COVID-19 from the United States, Italy and Spain.

This CDR3 spans 14 amino acids. The V and J ends lost 3 bases and 2 bases, in that order; junction bases with no gene match: 1. Germline loops: CDR1 MNHEY, CDR2 SMNVEV (reference sequence). TCRdb's table, derived via immunoSEQ multiplex PCR, lists solely in-frame clones and lacks some. In the table there are about 180,000 clones, 80% to 90% of which are singletons. Material for sequencing was peripheral blood. J is TRBJ2-1 and V is TRBV27; TRBD1 matches at 7 bases. This sequence was found in a man aged 55 to 70 with acute or convalescent COVID-19. CDR3 region: CASSFGTAYNEQFF. The CDR3 region has the DNA TGTGCCAGCAGTTTTGGGACAGCCTACAATGAGCAGTTCTTC.